A selection of T cell receptor beta chains follows, all from one sample in a study of T cell repertoires in cytomegalovirus infection. TCRdb re-called the reads with MiXCR, one entry per CDR3 protein. This table holds 450,000 to 600,000 distinct CDR3 sequences, 30% to 35% found once. Their recognized antigens are unknown. The specimen comprised cultured PBMCs, sampled from culture after CMV antigen stimulation. These receptors were obtained from a human donor in good health (CMV status not recorded). Some clones in this sample may be carry-over from other donors' samples. Each CDR3 is given without its conserved first and last residue. The order of the fields is J gene, V gene, CDR3 length, CDR3 protein.

TRBJ1-5 TRBV19 13 ASNQRGTGNQPQH
TRBJ2-7 TRBV6-2/TRBV6-3 13 ASSYAGQGAYEQY
TRBJ2-2 TRBV7-3 13 ASRLAGGGTGELF
TRBJ2-1 TRBV20-1 10 SARAPWGGQF
TRBJ1-5 TRBV12-3/TRBV12-4 13 ASDRGGYSNQPQH
TRBJ1-1 TRBV7-2 13 ASSLDGQKNTEAF
TRBJ2-3 TRBV9 10 ASSVTGDTQY
TRBJ2-7 TRBV7-2 12 ASSLMRQGYEQY
TRBJ2-1 TRBV11-1 13 ASSPDEMAYNEQF
TRBJ2-4 TRBV4-3 13 ASSQGLAGVDIQY
TRBJ1-1 TRBV7-2 13 ASSTGTGRGTEAF
NA TRBV19 14 ASSMEGSPSGETQF
TRBJ2-5 TRBV19 11 ASIGRFQETQY
TRBJ2-7 TRBV4-1 12 ASSQPGAIYEQY
TRBJ1-5 TRBV7-6 10 ASSDPGGAQH
TRBJ2-7 TRBV7-4 15 ASSLHRGLSVSYEQY
TRBJ2-1 TRBV11-3 18 ASSLGPSSLAGGPYNEQF
TRBJ1-3 TRBV12-3/TRBV12-4 11 ALGRDPGHTIY
TRBJ2-5 TRBV27 13 ASSHGQGYQETQY
TRBJ2-3 TRBV20-1 11 SARPSFTDTQY
TRBJ2-7 TRBV7-2 10 ASSLIYYEQY
TRBJ1-1 TRBV7-4 12 ASSWAGQNTEAF
TRBJ2-2 TRBV15 13 ATSRDFQTTGELF
TRBJ2-7 TRBV6-1 13 ASSLGTSGSSEQY
TRBJ1-1 TRBV12-3/TRBV12-4 12 ASSLNRDGTEAF
TRBJ1-2 TRBV7-2 12 ASSPRGTGAPRT
TRBJ2-1 TRBV19 13 ASRLTPMGYNEQF
TRBJ2-3 TRBV6-6 16 ASSYQAAFLGGTDTQY